The 9 T cell receptor beta chains below were found in one sample sequenced in a study of identical twins. TCRdb re-derived calls from the 5' RACE reads in MiXCR, one entry per CDR3 protein. The top ten clones hold about 14% of a sample with over 200,000 distinct CDR3 sequences, 6.5% of them seen once. The data were also submitted as part of a second study, on T cells expressing NK-cell markers.

Specimen: CD8+ T cells sorted from blood. The origin of the receptors is a woman between 18 and 30 years old in good health.

This clonotype was observed a handful of times. The chain uses TRBV11-2 and TRBJ2-1, with 7 bases identical to TRBD2. There are 14 residues in the CDR3. The V and J ends lost 3 bases and 6 bases, in that order; junction bases with no gene match: 5. Germline assignment: CDR1 SGHAT and CDR2 FQNNGV. CDR3: CASSLGLAANEQFF. In nucleotides, the CDR3 is TGTGCCAGCAGCTTGGGCCTAGCGGCCAATGAGCAGTTCTTC.

This clonotype turned up a few times. The chain couples TRBV13 to TRBJ2-1; no definite D call. This CDR3 is built from 16 residues. Trimming took 5 bases from V and 0 from J, leaving 14 bases between them. The germline CDR1 and CDR2 sequences are PRHDT and FYEKMQ (reference sequence). CDR3: CASSMSTRSSYNEQFF. The CDR3 DNA reads as TGTGCCAGCAGCATGTCGACTCGAAGCTCCTACAATGAGCAGTTCTTC.

This clonotype was recorded many times. V gene TRBV25-1 combines with J gene TRBJ2-3, with D perhaps matching TRBD1 (6 bases). With 4 bases removed from V and 0 bases from J, the gap between germline ends came to 11 bases. The V gene's germline CDR1 is MGHDK and CDR2 SYGVNS. CDR3 length equals 15 residues. The CDR3 DNA reads TGTGCCAGCAGTGGGGGGCTGACTAGCACAGATACGCAGTATTTT. It specifies CASSGGLTSTDTQYF.

This clonotype was found a few times. The rearrangement links TRBV24-1 to TRBJ2-1; TRBD1 matches at 7 bases. The ends lost 3 bases at V and 5 bases at J; junction bases unmatched: 3. CDR3 length equals 14 residues. Looked up from germline, CDR1 is KGHDR and CDR2 is SFDVKD. The CDR3 nucleotides read TGTGCCACCAGTGATGCCGACAGGGACAATGAGCAGTTCTTC. This encodes CATSDADRDNEQFF.

Only a few counts were recorded for this clonotype. DNA of the CDR3: TGTGCCAGCAGAACGACCGCCACTGAAGCTTTCTTT. It specifies CASRTTATEAFF. The chain joins TRBV6-5 to TRBJ1-1; D gene ambiguous. Germline CDR1 is MNHEY and CDR2 is SVGAGI. Trimming removed 6 bases at V and 4 bases at J, with 9 bases between. The CDR3 has 12 residues.

This clonotype came up a few times. The J gene is TRBJ2-7, the V gene TRBV15; 11 bases agree with TRBD2. The CDR3 spans 19 residues. With 0 bases clipped from V and 3 bases from J, the junction kept 13 bases outside the gene matches. CDR1 and CDR2 from the germline V gene are LNHNV and YYDKDF (reference sequence). The CDR3 DNA follows: TGTGCCACCAGCAGAGATATCGGGCTAGCGGGAGGAATGGGCTACGAGCAGTACTTC. Translating gives CATSRDIGLAGGMGYEQYF.

The chain uses TRBV11-1 and TRBJ1-1; tentatively, D is TRBD1 (5 bases). This CDR3 comprises 18 residues. Trimming pared 4 bases from V and 5 bases from J, leaving 26 bases between. Germline V lookup: CDR1 SGHAT, CDR2 FQDESV (reference sequence). The chain's CDR3 is CASSSSRGRGGVGTEAFF. The CDR3 DNA follows: TGTGCCAGCAGCTCCTCAAGGGGACGGGGGGGAGTTGGTACTGAAGCTTTCTTT.

This clonotype was recorded a few times. The genes are TRBV6-1 and TRBJ2-5, with 7 bases lining up with TRBD1. Trimming cost V 7 bases and J 6 bases; bases outside gene matches: 8. CDR3 length equals 13 residues. Germline lookup yields CDR1 MNHNS and CDR2 SASEGT. CDR3 loop: CASTSTGVQTQYF. The CDR3 bases are TGTGCCAGCACCTCAACAGGGGTGCAGACCCAGTACTTC.

This clonotype was observed a handful of times. The chain couples TRBV30 to TRBJ2-1, with D maybe TRBD1 (6 bases). The V gene lost 0 bases and the J gene lost 5 bases, with 8 bases spanning the gap. The CDR3 sequence is 13 residues long. Germline values: CDR1 GTSNPN, CDR2 SVGIG (reference sequence). CDR3 coding DNA: TGTGCCTGGAGTGTGGACAGCCACAATGAGCAGTTCTTC. It specifies CAWSVDSHNEQFF.